This T cell receptor (beta chain) was captured in a study of blood T cell repertoires in COVID-19 (dated by TCRdb to 2018 to 2020). As for the study more broadly: Samples covering the acute and convalescent phases of COVID-19 were provided by collaborators in the United States, Italy and Spain. The prospective study material was composed of cDNA or gDNA derived from T cells, B-cell-depleted T cells, or PBMCs. Subjects who had been exposed to COVID-19, were actively infected with it, or had recovered from it provided the deeply sampled blood TCRbeta repertoires that made up the dataset. The repertoires were released in a freely available public database intended as a resource for research on the immune response to SARS-CoV-2. Samples came from the ongoing ImmuneRACE study (first 160 participants) plus 1,254 subjects from 6 global collaborators. Nearly every sample came with metadata listing a de-identified subject ID, COVID-19 status, age in years and sex. Where HLA class I and class II types were available, the types were taken from metadata supplied by the sample provider, not from assay-based typing. The paper's findings and limits, for the study overall: How much clinical and demographic metadata was included differed by source and by participant, and the metadata was provided uncurated.

Trimming at the junction amounts to 4 bases on V and 10 bases on J, and the germline ends lie 14 bases apart. The CDR3 covers 13 residues, taking in both the cysteine and the phenylalanine. The read is trimmed to its CDR3 DNA, 39 bases read in frame from base 1. CDR1 and CDR2 (LNHDA, SQIVND) derive from the germline V gene (reference sequence). The immunoSEQ Assay, a bias-controlled multiplex PCR, was used to amplify TCRbeta CDR3 regions from genomic DNA. Processing in the source paper ran as follows. The number of nucleated cells in each sample was estimated from the amplification of reference gene primers within the assay. To quantify the absolute abundance of each unique TCRbeta CDR3 rearrangement, sequence reads were collapsed and filtered. Productive Simpson clonality was computed per sample as the square root of Simpson's diversity index over productive rearrangements. Drawn from immuneACCESS, this table holds only the in-frame rearrangements with V and J called that TCRdb kept. Clones are partly lost; checked studies trace under half to an unresolved V gene and leave the rest unexplained. The DNA gave D and trimming, while V, J and clone size come from that table. The sample table contains some 200,000 clones; only one count was recorded for about 91% of them. 0.7% to 0.9% of the sample goes to the ten largest clones.

Remarks on this clone: Its target antigen remains unknown. It has no much larger one-base neighbor in the sample; base qualities were not kept.

Enrolling through a virtual design, the prospective study's participants ranged in age from roughly 18 to 95 years and lived across roughly 24 United States geographic areas. Cohort assignment in the prospective study relied on participant-reported clinical history from a screening survey and a study questionnaire. Recovered participants in ImmuneRACE Cohort 3 were defined as having two consecutive negative NP/OP PCR tests, clearance from a healthcare professional, or resolution of symptoms. In the prospective study, whole blood, serum and a nasopharyngeal or oropharyngeal swab were collected from each participant by mobile phlebotomists. Over an approximately 2-month period, participants in the prospective study had the option of providing additional blood draws and questionnaires. Before DNA extraction, blood samples from the prospective study were shipped at room temperature or frozen.

The chain couples TRBV19 to TRBJ2-1; tentative D gene TRBD2, with 5 bases matching. This receptor was obtained from a woman aged 18-29 years who had recovered from COVID-19. The sequenced sample was PBMCs or T cells enriched from blood (not recorded which). The encoded CDR3 is CASSRRSGEEQFF. The DNA sequence reads TGTGCCAGTAGTAGGAGAAGCGGCGAGGAGCAGTTCTTC.